The entry below describes one T cell receptor beta chain. These data come from a study of blood T cell repertoires in COVID-19. Across the whole study: Both acute and convalescent COVID-19 samples were obtained from the United States, Italy and Spain. Sample material is recorded as cDNA or gDNA derived from T cells, B-cell-depleted T cells, or PBMCs.

Original processing notes: Researchers report that nucleated cell counts were estimated from reference gene primer amplification. Repertoires were generated with immunoSEQ multiplex PCR, while TCRdb's copy carries only in-frame clones and drops some. V, J and clone size derive from that table, while D and trimming were established from the DNA sequence. This table has some 240,000 clones, around 84% appearing once. The TCR was taken from a woman between 35 and 50 years old who had recovered from COVID-19. The sample consisted of peripheral blood.

The CDR3 sequence: CASSDSLAGMQFF. CDR3 coding DNA: TGTGCCAGCAGTGACTCACTAGCCGGGATGCAGTTCTTC. V usage is TRBV6-4 and J usage is TRBJ2-1, with D maybe TRBD2 (6 bases). Deletions cut 0 bases from V and 12 bases from J, with 12 bases between. Germline-derived CDR1 and CDR2 are MRHNA and SNTAGT. CDR3 size: 13 residues.